Presented here are 32 T cell receptor beta chains from one specimen sequenced in a study of blood T cells in healthy people across ages. A sample-barcoded 5' primer and a J-beta primer mix were used in a second PCR of roughly 7 to 11 cycles. TCRdb redid the calling of the 5' RACE reads with MiXCR, one entry per CDR3 protein. The repertoire holds more than 1,000,000 distinct CDR3 sequences, with approximately 25% as singletons. These data were also reused for a study on T cells of mothers and their children.

Sequencing input: blood. The receptors stem from a girl aged 2 to 10 in good health.

On this clonotype itself: Mismatch with germline at one junction end may stem from a read error. Here the CDR3 DNA reads TGTGCCAGCAGTTTCCCGGGACAAGGGAGTTCATCCCTCCACTTT. Its translation is CASSFPGQGSSSLHF. V usage is TRBV28 and J usage is TRBJ1-6; D is perhaps TRBD1 (6 bases). The CDR3 consists of 15 residues. Per the germline V gene, CDR1 is MDHEN and CDR2 is SYDVKM.

V and J are TRBV29-1 and TRBJ2-7; 7 positions match TRBD1. The CDR3 length is 14 residues. The junction had 8 bases not matched to a gene; V was cut back by 4 bases and J by 2 bases. Germline V gives CDR1 SQVTM, CDR2 ANQGSEA. CDR3 in amino acids: CSVGDRDVAYEQYF. CDR3 sequence (DNA): TGCAGCGTTGGAGACAGGGATGTAGCCTACGAGCAGTACTTC.

Only a few counts were recorded for this clonotype. The rearrangement uses TRBV3-1 and TRBJ2-5; 9 positions agree with TRBD2. The J call may be wrong; the DNA end is better matched by TRBJ2-1. This CDR3 comprises 15 residues. From germline, CDR1 is LGHDT and CDR2 YNNKEL (reference sequence). CDR3 nucleotides: TGTGCCAGCAGCCTCGGGACTAGCCCTACAAATGAGCAGTTCTTC. It translates to CASSLGTSPTNEQFF.

This clonotype was detected a few times. The V and J genes are TRBV6-6 and TRBJ2-6; D not resolved. This CDR3 has 15 residues. Trimming pared 1 base from V and 0 bases from J, leaving 4 bases between. Germline V CDR1 and CDR2: MNHNY, SVGAGI (reference sequence). The CDR3 region is CASSYWASGANVLTF. The CDR3 nucleotides read TGTGCCAGCAGTTACTGGGCCTCTGGGGCCAACGTCCTGACTTTC.

V usage is TRBV4-2 and J usage is TRBJ2-5; D is unclear. CDR3 size: 13 residues. Germline CDR1 is LGHNA and CDR2 is YNFKEQ. The germline V and J ends were trimmed by 6 bases and 2 bases, with 10 bases remaining between them. In DNA, the CDR3 is TGTGCCAGCAGTTTGACACAACAAGAGACCCAGTACTTC. As protein: CASSLTQQETQYF.

The genes are TRBV29-1 and TRBJ1-6; D gene unclear. The CDR3 extends over 13 amino acids. The V end lost 4 bases, the J end lost 4 bases, and 8 bases lay between the germline ends. The germline V gene encodes CDR1 SQVTM and CDR2 ANQGSEA. The DNA for the CDR3 is TGCAGCGTTGGCGCGGGTTATAATTCACCCCTCCACTTT. Translating gives CSVGAGYNSPLHF.

This sequence joins TRBV4-3 and TRBJ1-2; 9 nucleotides align to TRBD1. Germline trimming cut 0 bases from V and 0 bases from J; bases unmatched to any gene: 8. In germline, CDR1 is LGHNA, CDR2 YSLEER. The CDR3 is 18 residues long. The CDR3 protein is CASSQDLLGQGANYGYTF. The CDR3 nucleotides are TGCGCCAGCAGCCAAGATCTCCTGGGACAGGGCGCTAACTATGGCTACACCTTC.

The chain links TRBV5-1 to TRBJ2-7; 7 bases align to TRBD1. CDR1 and CDR2 (germline): SGHRS, YFSETQ. V dropped 0 bases and J dropped 9; count of bases not matched to a gene: 12. This CDR3 has 15 amino acids. DNA for the CDR3: TGCGCCAGCAGCTTGGGGGACAGCTCCCTTATTGTGCAGTACTTC. Protein sequence: CASSLGDSSLIVQYF. Combining the CDR3 with reference TRBV5-1 and TRBJ2-7 gives the whole variable domain KAGVTQTPRYLIKTRGQQVTLSCSPISGHRSVSWYQQTPGQGLQFLFEYFSETQRNKGNFPGRFSGRQFSNSRSEMNVSTLELGDSALYLCASSLGDSSLIVQYFGPGTRLTVT.

The chain joins TRBV28 to TRBJ2-3; D is unclear. The V gene lost 5 bases and the J gene lost 0 bases, with 21 bases spanning the gap. The CDR3 has 18 amino acids. CDR1 and CDR2 (germline): MDHEN, SYDVKM. DNA of the CDR3: TGTGCCAGCAGTCCCTTACTCAGACGGGTCACTAGCACAGATACGCAGTATTTT. Protein: CASSPLLRRVTSTDTQYF.

The chain recombines TRBV29-1 with TRBJ2-2; D is perhaps TRBD1 (5 bases). Deletions cut 4 bases from V and 6 bases from J, with 15 bases between. Germline loops: CDR1 SQVTM, CDR2 ANQGSEA. The CDR3 has 14 residues. The CDR3 loop reads CSVVRQSKSGELFF. CDR3 DNA: TGCAGCGTTGTAAGACAGTCGAAATCCGGGGAGCTGTTTTTT.

This clonotype turned up a few times. This chain connects TRBV29-1 to TRBJ2-1; possible D gene TRBD2, 6 bases. The CDR3 is 12 residues long. Germline V lookup: CDR1 SQVTM, CDR2 ANQGSEA. V lost 0 bases and J 7 bases, leaving 7 bases between the germline ends. CDR3 nucleotides: TGCAGCGTTGAAGATAGCGGAAATGAGCAGTTCTTC. The encoded protein is CSVEDSGNEQFF.

The sample holds a few counts of this clonotype. V and J are TRBV6-2 or TRBV6-3 and TRBJ2-7, with D possibly TRBD1 on 6 matching bases. Germline V gene data show CDR1 as MNHEY and CDR2 as SVGEGT. Deletions cut 6 bases from V and 5 bases from J, with 14 bases between. This CDR3 has 13 amino acids. CDR3 region: CASSRETGNEQYF. CDR3 nucleotide sequence: TGTGCCAGCAGCCGAGAAACAGGGAACGAGCAGTACTTC.

The chain employs TRBV3-1 and TRBJ1-4; 8 positions match TRBD1. Germline CDR1 LGHDT, CDR2 YNNKEL (reference sequence). The CDR3 runs to 18 residues. V lost 2 bases to trimming and J lost 0 bases; unmatched junction nucleotides: 8. CDR3 DNA: TGTGCCAGCAGCCAACGTAGACAGGGGACTGCAACTAATGAAAAACTGTTTTTT. Translation gives CASSQRRQGTATNEKLFF.

The chain employs TRBV6-6 and TRBJ1-1, with 10 positions matching TRBD1. Germline V gene lookup returns CDR1 MNHNY and CDR2 SVGAGI (reference sequence). V shed 5 bases, J shed 4 bases, and the junction held 7 bases outside the gene matches. This CDR3 is built from 15 residues. CDR3 coding DNA: TGTGCCAGCAGTCATCGGGACAGGGGAGGCACTGAAGCTTTCTTT. This codes for CASSHRDRGGTEAFF.

This clonotype was seen only a few times. The chain couples TRBV20-1 to TRBJ2-3, with 10 positions matching TRBD2. J lost 4 bases, V lost 0 bases, and 13 bases had no gene match. The germline V gene encodes CDR1 DFQATT and CDR2 SNEGSKA (reference sequence). This CDR3 spans 18 amino acids. The CDR3 spells CSARDRHLSGRASDTQYF. The CDR3 nucleotides read TGCAGTGCTAGAGATCGTCACTTGAGCGGGAGGGCCTCAGATACGCAGTATTTT.

Here the CDR3 reads CASSSLTPATNEKLFF. The CDR3 nucleotides are TGTGCCAGCAGCTCCCTGACACCTGCAACTAATGAAAAACTGTTTTTT. The gene calls are TRBV7-9 and TRBJ1-4, with D uncertain. The CDR3 contains 16 residues. The V and J ends lost 4 bases and 0 bases respectively, with 12 bases between them. Per germline, CDR1 SEHNR and CDR2 FQNEAQ (reference sequence).

This clonotype was found a few times. CDR3 sequence reads: CASSQVLAGSYEQYF. Here the CDR3 DNA reads TGTGCCAGCAGCCAAGTCCTAGCGGGCTCCTACGAGCAGTACTTC. The chain has TRBV3-1 and TRBJ2-7, with 8 bases that match TRBD2. Trimming at V came to 1 base and at J to 0 bases, leaving 2 bases not matched to a gene. The CDR3 contains 15 residues. Germline loops: CDR1 LGHDT, CDR2 YNNKEL (reference sequence).

This clonotype was seen a handful of times. The J gene is TRBJ1-1, the V gene TRBV5-6; D is ambiguous. V lost 0 bases to trimming and J lost 7 bases, with 10 bases between them. Germline V gene data show CDR1 as SGHDT and CDR2 as YYEEEE. The CDR3 extends over 13 amino acids. The CDR3 DNA follows: TGTGCCAGCAGCTTGGTCGTCAGGCTTGAAGCTTTCTTT. Protein: CASSLVVRLEAFF.

This clonotype was seen more than once but under ten times. The CDR3: CASSPDRYWAGRGQHF. CDR3 bases: TGTGCCAGCAGTCCCGACAGGTATTGGGCGGGGCGCGGCCAGCATTTT. The chain carries TRBV6-1 and TRBJ1-5; possibly TRBD1 for D (6 bases). Germline CDR1 is MNHNS and CDR2 is SASEGT. CDR3 length: 16 amino acids. V gave up 5 bases and J gave up 12 bases, with 26 bases separating them.

This clonotype has just a few counts. This chain joins TRBV28 and TRBJ2-5; 9 bases line up with TRBD1. Germline V gives CDR1 MDHEN, CDR2 SYDVKM. Losses at the gene ends were 8 bases for V and 2 bases for J; bases not matched to a gene: 9. The CDR3 has 15 residues. The CDR3 DNA follows: TGTGCCAGCGGATCGGGGACAGGGCGGCAAGAGACCCAGTACTTC. The encoded protein is CASGSGTGRQETQYF.

The V and J genes are TRBV7-9 and TRBJ2-5; 10 bases map to TRBD1. The last part of the DNA fits TRBJ2-1 better; the J call may be wrong. This CDR3 has 15 residues. In germline, CDR1 is SEHNR, CDR2 FQNEAQ (reference sequence). The CDR3 nucleotides read TGTGCCAGCAGCTTATTCGGACAGGGGGACAATGAGCAGTTCTTC. It specifies CASSLFGQGDNEQFF.

This clonotype has just a few counts. V usage is TRBV20-1 and J usage is TRBJ1-4; D gene uncertain. The V end was cut by 5 bases, the J end by 0 bases, with 4 bases between. From germline, CDR1 is DFQATT and CDR2 SNEGSKA (reference sequence). CDR3 length: 12 residues. DNA for the CDR3: TGCAGTGCTTTTACAACTAATGAAAAACTGTTTTTT. Translated, it gives CSAFTTNEKLFF.

The chain combines TRBV9 with TRBJ2-5; 11 bases agree with TRBD2. The germline gives CDR1 SGDLS, CDR2 YYNGEE. This CDR3 has 15 residues. After removal of 1 base from V and 5 bases from J, the junction contained 4 bases not matched to a gene. The CDR3 DNA follows: TGTGCCAGCAGCGTAACTAGCGGGGGCTCGGAGACCCAGTACTTC. Protein product: CASSVTSGGSETQYF.

This clonotype was counted between two and nine times. The rearrangement uses TRBV2 and TRBJ2-2; 8 positions match TRBD1. Germline-derived CDR1 and CDR2 are SNHLY and FYNNEI. CDR3 length: 15 residues. The V segment lost 8 bases and the J segment 8 bases; nucleotides outside the gene matches: 13. CDR3 sequence (DNA): TGTGCCAGCTTTGGAACAGGGGGTACTTCGGGGGAGCTGTTTTTT. Translation: CASFGTGGTSGELFF.

The gene calls are TRBV12-3 or TRBV12-4 and TRBJ1-2; TRBD1 is a possible D gene (5 bases). The CDR3 spans 14 residues. V was trimmed by 2 bases and J by 7 bases, leaving 14 bases between them. CDR3 residues: CASSLTAGRFGYTF. CDR3 nucleotides: TGTGCCAGCAGTTTAACGGCAGGGAGATTTGGCTACACCTTC.

V usage is TRBV14 and J usage is TRBJ2-4; 13 bases are a match to TRBD2. Germline CDR1 reads SGHDN; CDR2 reads FVKESK. The junction had 18 bases not matched to a gene; V was cut back by 1 base and J by 9 bases. The CDR3 covers 20 residues. The CDR3 nucleotides read TGTGCCAGCAGCCAAGTCCCCGGGACTAGCGGGACGAGGTTTCATGGCATTCAGTACTTC. Encoded protein: CASSQVPGTSGTRFHGIQYF.

The chain combines TRBV24-1 with TRBJ2-1, with TRBD1 matching over 11 bases. CDR3 size: 16 residues. Germline CDR1 and CDR2: KGHDR and SFDVKD. The ends lost 5 bases at V and 7 bases at J; junction bases unmatched: 9. The CDR3 DNA sequence: TGTGCCACCAGTGCCACTGGACAGGGGGCGAGGAATGAGCAGTTCTTC. The encoded protein is CATSATGQGARNEQFF.

This clonotype occurred a few times. The genes are TRBV12-3 or TRBV12-4 and TRBJ2-5; tentative D call: TRBD1 (6 bases). The CDR3 runs 14 residues. Trimming pared 6 bases from V and 4 bases from J, leaving 15 bases between. The DNA for the CDR3 is TGTGCCAGCAGGGGAGACAGGCAGTTAGAGACCCAGTACTTC. Protein: CASRGDRQLETQYF.

The rearrangement joins TRBV18 to TRBJ2-7; D is ambiguous. CDR3 size: 14 residues. Germline assignment: CDR1 KGHSH and CDR2 LQKENI. Trimming shortened V by 2 bases and J by 4 bases, and 12 bases separated the two germline ends. The CDR3 spells CASSPWPSPYEQYF. The CDR3, as DNA: TGTGCCAGCTCACCATGGCCATCACCTTACGAGCAGTACTTC.

This clonotype has more than one count but fewer than ten. V is TRBV5-1 and J is TRBJ1-2, with a tentative D call TRBD1 (5 bases). The CDR3 contains 13 residues. Germline-derived CDR1 and CDR2 are SGHRS and YFSETQ. Trimming left V 2 bases short and J 11 bases short, with 16 bases between. This CDR3 is CASSLESGVVYTF. The CDR3 DNA sequence: TGCGCCAGCAGCTTAGAGTCGGGGGTGGTTTACACCTTC. The full variable domain, completed using reference TRBV5-1 and TRBJ1-2, is KAGVTQTPRYLIKTRGQQVTLSCSPISGHRSVSWYQQTPGQGLQFLFEYFSETQRNKGNFPGRFSGRQFSNSRSEMNVSTLELGDSALYLCASSLESGVVYTFGSGTRLTVV.

Many counts were recorded for this clonotype. V is TRBV4-1 and J is TRBJ2-7, with 10 nucleotides matching TRBD2. The CDR3 covers 18 residues. Germline CDR1 reads MGHRA; CDR2 reads YSYEKL. Trimming took 1 base from V and 5 from J; bases not matched to a gene: 14. DNA of the CDR3: TGCGCCAGCAGCCAAGTTTTCGTAGCGGGAGGAGGAGACAACGAGCAGTACTTC. It specifies CASSQVFVAGGGDNEQYF.

The V and J genes are TRBV7-2 and TRBJ2-1; D gene uncertain. Germline CDR1 and CDR2: SGHTA and FQGNSA. The V end was cut by 4 bases, the J end by 10 bases, with 20 bases between. The CDR3 spans 15 residues. CDR3 sequence reads: CASSSAWHLRMEQFF. The CDR3 DNA follows: TGTGCCAGCAGCTCCGCCTGGCACCTCAGAATGGAGCAGTTCTTC.